Following are 22 T cell receptor beta chains from one sample sequenced in a study of blood T cell repertoires in COVID-19 (TCRdb year 2020). The method was the immunoSEQ multiplex PCR assay. In its TCRdb copy, this immuneACCESS table keeps in-frame sequences only and misses some clones. Where compared with another copy, unresolved V genes explain less than half of these, and the others have no known cause. The sample table records about 43,000 clones; 82% of these occur just once. The top ten hold 20% to 30% of the sample. The sequenced sample consisted of peripheral blood. The receptors come from a woman aged 60-75 years with acute or convalescent COVID-19.

The CDR3 DNA is TGTGCCATCAGGAGAGGACAGACCGGGGCTGGCTACACCTTC. It specifies CAIRRGQTGAGYTF. The V call is TRBV10-3, the J call TRBJ1-2, with a weak D call TRBD1 (6 bases). The V and J ends lost 6 bases and 7 bases respectively, with 18 bases between them. This CDR3 comprises 14 residues. Germline V gene data show CDR1 as ENHRY and CDR2 as SYGVKD.

The rearrangement uses TRBV11-3 and TRBJ1-1; 8 bases match TRBD1. The CDR3 totals 14 residues. Germline CDR1 SGHNT, CDR2 YENEEA. Trimming took 5 bases from V and 1 from J; bases not matched to a gene: 3. The CDR3 coding sequence is TGTGCCAGCAGCCCGGGACAGGCGAACACTGAAGCTTTCTTT. Its translation is CASSPGQANTEAFF. The full variable domain, its missing parts supplied by reference TRBV11-3 and TRBJ1-1, is EAGVVQSPRYKIIEKKQPVAFWCNPISGHNTLYWYLQNLGQGPELLIRYENEEAVDDSQLPKDRFSAERLKGVDSTLKIQPAELGDSAVYLCASSPGQANTEAFFGQGTRLTVV.

The chain couples TRBV29-1 to TRBJ1-2; D is possibly TRBD1 (5 bases). The V end was cut by 2 bases, the J end by 5 bases, with 6 bases between. The CDR3 consists of 11 residues. The germline gives CDR1 SQVTM, CDR2 ANQGSEA. CDR3 sequence reads: CSVERGYGYTF. CDR3 in DNA: TGCAGCGTTGAAAGGGGATATGGCTACACCTTC.

V gene TRBV5-4 combines with J gene TRBJ2-5, with 12 bases aligning to TRBD2. The J segment lost 4 bases and the V segment lost 4 bases, leaving 14 bases of the junction unmatched. The germline CDR1 and CDR2 sequences are SGHNT and YYREEE (reference sequence). The CDR3 has 18 residues. The CDR3 DNA sequence: TGTGCCAGCAGCCCCCCCGGTTGGCTAGCGGGGGGGAGAGAGACCCAGTACTTC. Protein sequence: CASSPPGWLAGGRETQYF.

This rearrangement joins TRBV5-1 to TRBJ2-1; TRBD1 aligns across 10 bases. CDR3 size: 17 residues. V gave up 4 bases and J gave up 7 bases; unmatched junction bases: 14. Germline CDR1 SGHRS, CDR2 YFSETQ. The CDR3: CASSRTGFGTGVNEQFF. The CDR3 DNA reads TGCGCCAGCAGCCGAACCGGTTTCGGGACAGGGGTGAATGAGCAGTTCTTC.

The CDR3 nucleotides are TGTGCCAGCACCCGGGACAGGGCCACCGGGGAGCTGTTTTTT. This sequence encodes CASTRDRATGELFF. The rearrangement uses TRBV9 and TRBJ2-2; TRBD1 agrees at 9 bases. Germline V gene data show CDR1 as SGDLS and CDR2 as YYNGEE. V trimming: 6 bases; J trimming: 4 bases; junction bases outside the gene matches: 4. The CDR3 is 14 amino acids.

This clone appeared a single time. The V call is TRBV9, the J call TRBJ2-1; D gene ambiguous. This CDR3 is 14 amino acids long. Trimming stripped 4 bases from V and 7 bases from J, with 15 bases between. CDR1 is SGDLS and CDR2 is YYNGEE in the germline V gene. The DNA of the CDR3 is TGTGCCAGCAGCCCCGGCAGGTTGGTGAATGAGCAGTTCTTC. Protein sequence: CASSPGRLVNEQFF.

This clone was counted once. The chain carries TRBV3-1 (or the pseudogene TRBV3-2) and TRBJ1-1; D perhaps matches TRBD1 (5 bases). There are 14 residues in the CDR3. Trimming took 1 base from V and 7 from J, leaving 13 bases between them. Per the germline V gene, CDR1 is LGHDT and CDR2 is YNNKEL (reference sequence). The CDR3, as DNA: TGTGCCAGCAGCCAAGTACGGGGGAGTGGTGAAGCTTTCTTT. Encoded protein: CASSQVRGSGEAFF.

The rearrangement joins TRBV19 to TRBJ2-2, with a tentative D call TRBD2 (6 bases). The CDR3 consists of 16 residues. The V gene's germline CDR1 is LNHDA and CDR2 SQIVND (reference sequence). Trimming left V 1 base short and J 2 bases short, with 11 bases between. The CDR3: CASSIVGGFNTGELFF. The CDR3 nucleotides are TGTGCCAGTAGTATAGTCGGGGGTTTTAACACCGGGGAGCTGTTTTTT.

This clone was detected only once. V gene TRBV9 combines with J gene TRBJ2-1; maybe TRBD1 (7 bases). The germline V gene encodes CDR1 SGDLS and CDR2 YYNGEE. The CDR3 is 15 amino acids. Trimming took 0 bases from V and 7 from J, leaving 14 bases between them. The CDR3 DNA sequence: TGTGCCAGCAGCGTAGGCAGGGGGGCGTTGAATGAGCAGTTCTTC. Residues: CASSVGRGALNEQFF. The entire variable domain, with the rest obtained from reference TRBV9 and TRBJ2-1, is as follows: DSGVTQTPKHLITATGQRVTLRCSPRSGDLSVYWYQQSLDQGLQFLIQYYNGEERAKGNILERFSAQQFPDLHSELNLSSLELGDSALYFCASSVGRGALNEQFFGPGTRLTVL.

The CDR3 reads CASSYSRLNEQFF. The CDR3, as DNA: TGTGCCAGCAGCTACTCTAGGCTGAATGAGCAGTTCTTC. This sequence joins TRBV11-3 and TRBJ2-1; no definite D call. The CDR3 sequence is 13 residues long. CDR1 SGHNT and CDR2 YENEEA come from the germline V gene. V was pared by 4 bases and J by 7 bases, with 11 bases between.

The chain employs TRBV10-1 and TRBJ2-7; D might be TRBD2 (6 bases). Trimming removed 11 bases from V and 5 bases from J, with 13 bases in between. The CDR3 loop spans 11 amino acids. Germline V gene sequence: CDR1 WNHNN, CDR2 SYGVQD (reference sequence). The CDR3 region has the DNA TGCGCCGGAGGGGAAGGGGACGAGCAGTACTTC. This sequence encodes CAGGEGDEQYF.

The CDR3 DNA reads as TGTGCCAGCAGCGCTAGCCCTTACACAGATACGCAGTATTTT. Protein sequence: CASSASPYTDTQYF. The gene calls are TRBV7-3 and TRBJ2-3, with TRBD2 as a possible D gene (5 bases). Germline V gives CDR1 SGHTA, CDR2 FQGTGA. The CDR3 totals 14 residues. V lost 5 bases and J 2 bases, leaving 11 bases between the germline ends.

The genes are TRBV7-3 and TRBJ2-3; TRBD1 aligns across 7 bases. Per the germline V gene, CDR1 is SGHTA and CDR2 is FQGTGA. V lost 5 bases to trimming and J lost 0 bases; unmatched junction nucleotides: 11. The CDR3 contains 17 residues. The CDR3 DNA reads TGTGCCAGCAGCCCCGACAGGGATGGATTTAGCACAGATACGCAGTATTTT. This gives the protein CASSPDRDGFSTDTQYF.

The chain carries TRBV7-5 and TRBJ2-7; the D call of TRBD1 is as the table states it, not checked on the DNA. TRBV7-5 is shown as a pseudogene. The CDR3 consists of 15 residues. The chain's CDR3 is CVRSRKQGAVYEQYF. The CDR3 DNA sequence: TGTGTCAGAAGCCGTAAACAGGGGGCCGTTTACGAGCAGTACTTC.

The CDR3 bases are TGTGCCAGCAGTGAACAAGGGGACAGATCTCAGCCCCAGCATTTT. Translation: CASSEQGDRSQPQHF. This chain uses TRBV6-1 with TRBJ1-5; 7 nucleotides align to TRBD1. Germline loops: CDR1 MNHNS, CDR2 SASEGT. CDR3 length equals 15 residues. V was clipped by 2 bases and J by 6 bases; unmatched bases: 7.

This clone was counted once. CDR3 loop: CASSTGSSPLHF. CDR3 bases: TGTGCCAGCAGCACAGGCTCTTCACCCCTCCACTTT. This chain connects TRBV2 to TRBJ1-6; D possibly corresponds to TRBD1 (5 bases). The CDR3 loop spans 12 amino acids. Germline CDR1 SNHLY, CDR2 FYNNEI. Trimming removed 6 bases at V and 9 bases at J, with 9 bases between.

A few counts support this clone. V and J are TRBV2 and TRBJ2-7; D gene unclear. CDR3 length: 11 amino acids. Germline V gene sequence: CDR1 SNHLY, CDR2 FYNNEI. Trimming removed 7 bases at V and 5 bases at J, with 9 bases between. This chain's CDR3 is CASTPRNEQYF. The CDR3 bases are TGTGCCAGCACCCCGAGGAACGAGCAGTACTTC.

This rearrangement joins TRBV7-2 to TRBJ2-1; 8 bases are a match to TRBD1. The CDR3 spans 16 residues. The junction had 10 bases not matched to a gene; V was cut back by 4 bases and J by 5 bases. CDR1 and CDR2 from the germline V gene are SGHTA and FQGNSA. The CDR3 reads CASSSKPGQVHNEQFF. The CDR3 DNA sequence: TGTGCCAGCAGCTCAAAACCGGGACAGGTACACAATGAGCAGTTCTTC. The full variable domain, completed using reference TRBV7-2 and TRBJ2-1, is GAGVSQSPSNKVTEKGKDVELRCDPISGHTALYWYRQSLGQGLEFLIYFQGNSAPDKSGLPSDRFSAERTGGSVSTLTIQRTQQEDSAVYLCASSSKPGQVHNEQFFGPGTRLTVL.

The J gene is TRBJ2-3, the V gene TRBV7-9; 10 positions match TRBD2. The germline V gene encodes CDR1 SEHNR and CDR2 FQNEAQ (reference sequence). Losses at the gene ends were 5 bases for V and 3 bases for J; bases not matched to a gene: 8. The CDR3 is made up of 16 amino acids. This chain's CDR3 is CASSERTSGLTDTQYF. CDR3 nucleotides: TGTGCCAGCAGCGAGCGGACTAGCGGCCTTACAGATACGCAGTATTTT.

This clone was detected a few times. The rearrangement links TRBV9 to TRBJ1-1, with 8 nucleotides matching TRBD1. CDR3 length: 13 residues. Losses at the gene ends were 2 bases for V and 5 bases for J; bases not matched to a gene: 2. Germline CDR1 reads SGDLS; CDR2 reads YYNGEE. CDR3 bases: TGTGCCAGCAGCGTTACAGGGGGGACTGAAGCTTTCTTT. This sequence encodes CASSVTGGTEAFF.

The V call is TRBV27, the J call TRBJ2-5; 7 bases fit TRBD2. J gave up 3 bases and V 7 bases, and 8 bases lay outside the gene matches. The germline V gene encodes CDR1 MNHEY and CDR2 SMNVEV (reference sequence). The CDR3 sequence is 14 residues long. CDR3 nucleotide sequence: TGTGCCAGCAAAGAAGCGGGGAAGAAAGAGACCCAGTACTTC. Translating gives CASKEAGKKETQYF.